Listed below are T cell receptor beta chains from one sample, sequenced in a study of blood T cell repertoires in COVID-19. Clones were sequenced by immunoSEQ multiplex PCR, and TCRdb holds only the in-frame ones, with some missing. The data contain 200,000 to 250,000 clones, 82% of them singletons. Material for sequencing was PBMCs or T cells enriched from blood (not recorded which). Receptor source: a woman aged 60-75 years who had recovered from COVID-19. CDR3s include the opening cysteine and the closing phenylalanine or tryptophan. D genes are given only for firm matches. Clone size is shown for a subset of rows, as once, few, many or a class of expanded clone.

abundance: NA
v_gene: TRBV7-6
d_gene: NA
j_gene: TRBJ1-4
CDR3aa: CASSPRGSVREKLFF
CDR3nt: TGTGCCAGCAGCCCCAGGGGCTCGGTTCGTGAAAAACTGTTTTTT

abundance: NA
v_gene: TRBV11-2
d_gene: TRBD1
j_gene: TRBJ1-1
CDR3aa: CASSPQGGNTEAFF
CDR3nt: TGTGCCAGCAGCCCGCAGGGGGGGAACACTGAAGCTTTCTTT

abundance: NA
v_gene: TRBV25-1
d_gene: NA
j_gene: TRBJ1-2
CDR3aa: CASSDPQGQYGYTF
CDR3nt: TGTGCCAGCAGTGATCCACAGGGCCAGTATGGCTACACCTTC

abundance: once
v_gene: TRBV7-3
d_gene: TRBD1
j_gene: TRBJ1-1
CDR3aa: CASSSPSGQGGGNTEAFF
CDR3nt: TGTGCCAGCAGCTCGCCGTCCGGACAGGGAGGGGGGAACACTGAAGCTTTCTTT

abundance: once
v_gene: TRBV19
d_gene: NA
j_gene: TRBJ2-1
CDR3aa: CASSQSGPEQFF
CDR3nt: TGTGCCAGTAGTCAGTCTGGGCCAGAGCAGTTCTTC

abundance: NA
v_gene: TRBV27
d_gene: NA
j_gene: TRBJ2-1
CDR3aa: CASSLSHRVNEQFF
CDR3nt: TGTGCCAGCAGTTTATCCCACAGGGTCAATGAGCAGTTCTTC

abundance: NA
v_gene: TRBV30
d_gene: TRBD1
j_gene: TRBJ2-5
CDR3aa: CAWSRTGGAGTQYF
CDR3nt: TGTGCCTGGAGCCGGACAGGGGGCGCCGGGACCCAGTACTTC

abundance: NA
v_gene: TRBV6-5
d_gene: NA
j_gene: TRBJ2-1
CDR3aa: CASRRTESSYNEQFF
CDR3nt: TGTGCCAGCAGACGGACAGAGAGCTCCTACAATGAGCAGTTCTTC

abundance: once
v_gene: TRBV4-1
d_gene: NA
j_gene: TRBJ2-1
CDR3aa: CASSQDWRSQFF
CDR3nt: TGCGCCAGCAGCCAAGATTGGAGGTCGCAGTTCTTC

abundance: NA
v_gene: TRBV19
d_gene: NA
j_gene: TRBJ2-1
CDR3aa: CASSSSPAGNEQFF
CDR3nt: TGTGCCAGTAGTTCTTCCCCCGCGGGGAATGAGCAGTTCTTC

abundance: few
v_gene: TRBV29-1
d_gene: NA
j_gene: TRBJ2-5
CDR3aa: CSVETSRETQYF
CDR3nt: TGCAGCGTTGAAACTTCCCGGGAGACCCAGTACTTC

abundance: NA
v_gene: TRBV7-9
d_gene: NA
j_gene: TRBJ2-1
CDR3aa: CASSLIDLEDEQFF
CDR3nt: TGTGCCAGCAGCTTAATCGACTTAGAAGATGAGCAGTTCTTC

abundance: NA
v_gene: TRBV5-1
d_gene: TRBD2
j_gene: TRBJ2-2
CDR3aa: CASSLAPSGGGANTGELFF
CDR3nt: TGCGCCAGCAGCTTGGCTCCTAGCGGGGGGGGTGCGAACACCGGGGAGCTGTTTTTT

abundance: NA
v_gene: TRBV7-6
d_gene: TRBD2
j_gene: TRBJ2-3
CDR3aa: CASSFSGGSTDTQYF
CDR3nt: TGTGCCAGCAGCTTCAGCGGGGGTAGCACAGATACGCAGTATTTT

abundance: NA
v_gene: TRBV5-6
d_gene: NA
j_gene: TRBJ2-1
CDR3aa: CASSFLGGSYNEQFF
CDR3nt: TGTGCCAGCAGCTTCCTGGGGGGCTCCTACAATGAGCAGTTCTTC

abundance: NA
v_gene: TRBV27
d_gene: NA
j_gene: TRBJ1-5
CDR3aa: CASSPGQLTTQHF
CDR3nt: TGTGCCAGCAGTCCGGGACAATTAACGACCCAGCATTTT

abundance: NA
v_gene: TRBV5-1
d_gene: TRBD1
j_gene: TRBJ1-1
CDR3aa: CASSLSDRGGTEAFF
CDR3nt: TGCGCCAGCAGCTTGTCCGACAGGGGGGGAACTGAAGCTTTCTTT

abundance: NA
v_gene: TRBV3-1/TRBV3-2
d_gene: TRBD2
j_gene: TRBJ2-2
CDR3aa: CASSQVGGRALGELFF
CDR3nt: TGTGCCAGCAGCCAAGTGGGCGGGAGGGCCCTCGGGGAGCTGTTTTTT

abundance: NA
v_gene: TRBV27
d_gene: NA
j_gene: TRBJ1-4
CDR3aa: CATGFRGNEKLFF
CDR3nt: TGTGCCACCGGGTTCAGGGGAAATGAAAAACTGTTTTTT

abundance: NA
v_gene: TRBV20-1
d_gene: NA
j_gene: TRBJ2-3
CDR3aa: CSAPWEDTQYF
CDR3nt: TGCAGCGCGCCGTGGGAGGATACGCAGTATTTT

abundance: NA
v_gene: TRBV19
d_gene: NA
j_gene: TRBJ1-5
CDR3aa: CASSIHSQGSGQPQHF
CDR3nt: TGTGCCAGTAGTATCCACTCACAGGGATCGGGTCAGCCCCAGCATTTT

abundance: NA
v_gene: TRBV9
d_gene: TRBD2
j_gene: TRBJ2-3
CDR3aa: CASSVLAGGLDTQYF
CDR3nt: TGTGCCAGCAGCGTATTGGCGGGGGGCCTGGATACGCAGTATTTT

abundance: once
v_gene: TRBV5-4
d_gene: TRBD1
j_gene: TRBJ2-3
CDR3aa: CASSLTGALGTQYF
CDR3nt: TGTGCCAGCAGCCTGACAGGGGCGCTAGGTACGCAGTATTTT

abundance: NA
v_gene: TRBV30
d_gene: TRBD1
j_gene: TRBJ1-6
CDR3aa: CAWRGDRGNSPLHF
CDR3nt: TGTGCCTGGAGAGGCGACAGGGGGAATTCACCCCTCCACTTT

abundance: NA
v_gene: TRBV9
d_gene: NA
j_gene: TRBJ2-7
CDR3aa: CASSVQGGTDEQYF
CDR3nt: TGTGCCAGCAGCGTGCAGGGCGGCACGGACGAGCAGTACTTC

abundance: NA
v_gene: TRBV9
d_gene: TRBD2
j_gene: TRBJ2-7
CDR3aa: CASSSAGGPLYEQYF
CDR3nt: TGTGCCAGCAGCTCAGCGGGGGGTCCCCTCTACGAGCAGTACTTC

abundance: NA
v_gene: TRBV9
d_gene: TRBD2
j_gene: TRBJ2-1
CDR3aa: CASSVGTSGYEQFF
CDR3nt: TGTGCCAGCAGCGTGGGGACTAGTGGATATGAGCAGTTCTTC

abundance: few
v_gene: TRBV19
d_gene: TRBD1
j_gene: TRBJ1-5
CDR3aa: CASSDREGQPQHF
CDR3nt: TGTGCCAGTTCGGACAGGGAGGGTCAGCCCCAGCATTTT

abundance: NA
v_gene: TRBV5-4
d_gene: TRBD1
j_gene: TRBJ1-2
CDR3aa: CATYYQGANYGYTF
CDR3nt: TGTGCCACCTACTACCAGGGGGCTAACTATGGCTACACCTTC

abundance: NA
v_gene: TRBV7-9
d_gene: TRBD1
j_gene: TRBJ1-5
CDR3aa: CASSAGQIQPQHF
CDR3nt: TGTGCCAGCAGCGCGGGACAGATCCAGCCCCAGCATTTT

abundance: NA
v_gene: TRBV29-1
d_gene: NA
j_gene: TRBJ1-4
CDR3aa: CSVYPGGTNEKLFF
CDR3nt: TGCAGCGTTTACCCGGGGGGAACTAATGAAAAACTGTTTTTT

abundance: NA
v_gene: TRBV19
d_gene: NA
j_gene: TRBJ2-1
CDR3aa: CASSTPQGITFDEQFF
CDR3nt: TGTGCCAGTAGTACACCCCAGGGAATTACTTTCGATGAGCAGTTCTTC

abundance: NA
v_gene: TRBV28
d_gene: TRBD2
j_gene: TRBJ2-3
CDR3aa: CASSPSGLAGGPVTQYF
CDR3nt: TGTGCCAGCAGTCCCAGCGGACTAGCGGGAGGGCCTGTTACGCAGTATTTT

abundance: few
v_gene: TRBV7-2
d_gene: TRBD2
j_gene: TRBJ2-7
CDR3aa: CASSFLGSGVYEQYF
CDR3nt: TGTGCCAGCAGCTTTCTGGGTAGCGGGGTCTACGAGCAGTACTTC

abundance: NA
v_gene: TRBV5-4
d_gene: TRBD1
j_gene: TRBJ2-7
CDR3aa: CASSLIGQELYEQYF
CDR3nt: TGTGCCAGCAGCTTAATAGGACAGGAGCTCTACGAGCAGTACTTC

abundance: NA
v_gene: TRBV2
d_gene: NA
j_gene: TRBJ1-2
CDR3aa: CASSEGLYGYTF
CDR3nt: TGTGCCAGCAGTGAGGGCCTCTATGGCTACACCTTC

abundance: NA
v_gene: TRBV27
d_gene: TRBD1
j_gene: TRBJ2-7
CDR3aa: CASSYGTAKPPYEQYF
CDR3nt: TGTGCCAGCAGTTATGGGACAGCGAAACCCCCCTACGAGCAGTACTTC

abundance: NA
v_gene: TRBV19
d_gene: TRBD2
j_gene: TRBJ2-7
CDR3aa: CASSPGASGRYEQYF
CDR3nt: TGTGCCAGTAGCCCCGGGGCTAGCGGGAGGTACGAGCAGTACTTC

abundance: NA
v_gene: TRBV11-2
d_gene: TRBD2
j_gene: TRBJ2-5
CDR3aa: CASSLGPLAGQETQYF
CDR3nt: TGTGCCAGCAGCTTAGGCCCACTAGCGGGACAAGAGACCCAGTACTTC

abundance: NA
v_gene: TRBV11-2
d_gene: TRBD1
j_gene: TRBJ1-6
CDR3aa: CASSLGGQYNSPLHF
CDR3nt: TGTGCCAGCAGCTTAGGGGGACAGTATAATTCACCCCTCCACTTT

abundance: NA
v_gene: TRBV19
d_gene: TRBD1
j_gene: TRBJ1-1
CDR3aa: CASSVQGAYTEAFF
CDR3nt: TGTGCCAGTAGTGTTCAGGGGGCGTACACTGAAGCTTTCTTT

abundance: NA
v_gene: TRBV7-9
d_gene: NA
j_gene: TRBJ2-5
CDR3aa: CASSLERGWGGQTQYF
CDR3nt: TGTGCCAGCAGCTTAGAAAGGGGTTGGGGCGGACAGACCCAGTACTTC

abundance: NA
v_gene: TRBV5-1
d_gene: NA
j_gene: TRBJ1-1
CDR3aa: CASSPTGKVGTEAFF
CDR3nt: TGCGCCAGCAGCCCCACAGGCAAGGTTGGCACTGAAGCTTTCTTT

abundance: NA
v_gene: TRBV2
d_gene: TRBD1
j_gene: TRBJ1-6
CDR3aa: CASARDRSNSPLHF
CDR3nt: TGTGCCAGCGCCAGGGACAGATCAAATTCACCCCTCCACTTT

abundance: NA
v_gene: TRBV7-3
d_gene: NA
j_gene: TRBJ2-1
CDR3aa: CASSPTSMSHNEQFF
CDR3nt: TGTGCCAGCAGCCCAACGTCTATGAGTCACAATGAGCAGTTCTTC

abundance: NA
v_gene: TRBV7-8
d_gene: TRBD1
j_gene: TRBJ2-5
CDR3aa: CASSPDRGETQYF
CDR3nt: TGTGCCAGCTCCCCCGACAGGGGTGAGACCCAGTACTTC

abundance: NA
v_gene: TRBV11-2
d_gene: NA
j_gene: TRBJ2-1
CDR3aa: CASSLDRDGGNEQFF
CDR3nt: TGTGCCAGCAGCTTAGATCGGGACGGGGGCAATGAGCAGTTCTTC

abundance: NA
v_gene: TRBV18
d_gene: TRBD1
j_gene: TRBJ2-7
CDR3aa: CASSPLGDRGREQYF
CDR3nt: TGTGCCAGCTCACCACTAGGGGACAGGGGGCGCGAGCAGTACTTC

abundance: NA
v_gene: TRBV19
d_gene: TRBD1
j_gene: TRBJ2-1
CDR3aa: CASSIRDRGNNEQFF
CDR3nt: TGTGCCAGTAGTATACGGGACAGGGGTAACAATGAGCAGTTCTTC

abundance: NA
v_gene: TRBV6-4
d_gene: NA
j_gene: TRBJ2-6
CDR3aa: CASSVGSGANVLTF
CDR3nt: TGTGCCAGCAGTGTCGGCTCTGGGGCCAACGTCCTGACTTTC

abundance: NA
v_gene: TRBV27
d_gene: NA
j_gene: TRBJ2-5
CDR3aa: CASSLSLLKKETQYF
CDR3nt: TGTGCCAGCAGTTTATCCCTTCTAAAAAAAGAGACCCAGTACTTC

abundance: NA
v_gene: TRBV7-2
d_gene: TRBD2
j_gene: TRBJ2-4
CDR3aa: CASSSGLAGGLAKNIQYF
CDR3nt: TGTGCCAGCAGCTCAGGACTAGCGGGGGGGCTAGCCAAAAACATTCAGTACTTC

abundance: NA
v_gene: TRBV7-8
d_gene: TRBD1
j_gene: TRBJ1-5
CDR3aa: CASSLGPQGTNQPQHF
CDR3nt: TGTGCCAGCAGCTTAGGCCCACAGGGGACCAATCAGCCCCAGCATTTT

abundance: few
v_gene: TRBV7-9
d_gene: NA
j_gene: TRBJ1-1
CDR3aa: CASSRDNMNTEAFF
CDR3nt: TGTGCCAGCAGCCGGGACAACATGAACACTGAAGCTTTCTTT

abundance: NA
v_gene: TRBV29-1
d_gene: NA
j_gene: TRBJ1-1
CDR3aa: CSVTGRGTEAFF
CDR3nt: TGCAGCGTTACTGGCAGGGGCACTGAAGCTTTCTTT

abundance: NA
v_gene: TRBV19
d_gene: TRBD1
j_gene: TRBJ1-1
CDR3aa: CASRTGNGDTEAFF
CDR3nt: TGTGCCAGCCGGACAGGCAACGGGGACACTGAAGCTTTCTTT

abundance: NA
v_gene: TRBV13
d_gene: TRBD1
j_gene: TRBJ2-5
CDR3aa: CASSLPGGGETQYF
CDR3nt: TGTGCCAGCAGCTTACCAGGGGGCGGTGAGACCCAGTACTTC

abundance: NA
v_gene: TRBV11-3
d_gene: TRBD2
j_gene: TRBJ2-7
CDR3aa: CASSLWGGYEQYF
CDR3nt: TGTGCCAGCAGCTTATGGGGGGGCTACGAGCAGTACTTC